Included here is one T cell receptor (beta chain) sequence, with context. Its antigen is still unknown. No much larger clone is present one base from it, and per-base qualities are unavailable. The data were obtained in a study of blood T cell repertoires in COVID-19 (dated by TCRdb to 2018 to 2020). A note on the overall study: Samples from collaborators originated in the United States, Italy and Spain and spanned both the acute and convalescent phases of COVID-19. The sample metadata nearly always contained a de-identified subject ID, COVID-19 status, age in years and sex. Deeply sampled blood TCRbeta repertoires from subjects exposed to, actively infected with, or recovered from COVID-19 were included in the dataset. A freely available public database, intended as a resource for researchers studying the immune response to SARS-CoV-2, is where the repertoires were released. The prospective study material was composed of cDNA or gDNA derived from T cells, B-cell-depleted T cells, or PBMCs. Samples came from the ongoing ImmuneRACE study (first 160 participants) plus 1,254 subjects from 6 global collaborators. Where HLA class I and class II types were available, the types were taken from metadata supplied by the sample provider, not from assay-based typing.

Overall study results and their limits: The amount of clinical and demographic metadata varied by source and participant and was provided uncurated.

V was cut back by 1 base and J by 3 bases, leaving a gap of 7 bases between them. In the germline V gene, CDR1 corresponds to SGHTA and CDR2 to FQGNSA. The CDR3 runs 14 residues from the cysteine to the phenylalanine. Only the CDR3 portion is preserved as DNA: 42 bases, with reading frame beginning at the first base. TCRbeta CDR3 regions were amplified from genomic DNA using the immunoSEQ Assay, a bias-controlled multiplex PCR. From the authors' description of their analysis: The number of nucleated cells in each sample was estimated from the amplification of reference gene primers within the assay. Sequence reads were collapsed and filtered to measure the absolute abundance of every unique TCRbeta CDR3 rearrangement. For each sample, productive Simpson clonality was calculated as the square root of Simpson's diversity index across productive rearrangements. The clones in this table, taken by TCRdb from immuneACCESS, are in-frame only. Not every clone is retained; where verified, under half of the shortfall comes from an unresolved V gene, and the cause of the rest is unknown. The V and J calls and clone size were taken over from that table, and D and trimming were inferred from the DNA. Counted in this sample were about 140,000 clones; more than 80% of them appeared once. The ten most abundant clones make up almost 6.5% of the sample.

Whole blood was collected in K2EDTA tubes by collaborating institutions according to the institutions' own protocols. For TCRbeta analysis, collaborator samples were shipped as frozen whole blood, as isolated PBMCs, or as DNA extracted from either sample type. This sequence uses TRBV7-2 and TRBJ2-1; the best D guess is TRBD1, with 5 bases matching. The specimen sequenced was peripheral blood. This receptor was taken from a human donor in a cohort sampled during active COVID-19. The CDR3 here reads CASSLDRNYNEQFF. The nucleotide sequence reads TGTGCCAGCAGCTTAGACAGGAACTACAATGAGCAGTTCTTC.